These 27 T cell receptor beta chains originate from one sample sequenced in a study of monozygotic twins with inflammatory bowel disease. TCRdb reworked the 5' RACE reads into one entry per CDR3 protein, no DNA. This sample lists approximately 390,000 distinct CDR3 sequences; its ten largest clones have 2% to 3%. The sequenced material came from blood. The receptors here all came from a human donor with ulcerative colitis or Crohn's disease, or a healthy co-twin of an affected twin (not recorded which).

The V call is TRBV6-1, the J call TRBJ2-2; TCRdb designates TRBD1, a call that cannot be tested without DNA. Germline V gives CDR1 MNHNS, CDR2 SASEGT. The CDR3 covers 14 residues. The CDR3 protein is CASSSGQITGELFF.

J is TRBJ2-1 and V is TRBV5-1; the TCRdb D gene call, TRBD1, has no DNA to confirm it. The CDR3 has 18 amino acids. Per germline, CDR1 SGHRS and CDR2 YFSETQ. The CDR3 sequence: CASSNRGGTARSYNEQFF.

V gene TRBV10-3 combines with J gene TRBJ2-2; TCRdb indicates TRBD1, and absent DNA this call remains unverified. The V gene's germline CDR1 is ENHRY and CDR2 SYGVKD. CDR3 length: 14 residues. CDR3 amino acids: CAISRGQGSGELFF.

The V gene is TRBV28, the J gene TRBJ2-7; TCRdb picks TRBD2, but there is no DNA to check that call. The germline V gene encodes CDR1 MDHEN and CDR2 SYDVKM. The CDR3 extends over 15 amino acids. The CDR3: CASSFRGLASYEQYF.

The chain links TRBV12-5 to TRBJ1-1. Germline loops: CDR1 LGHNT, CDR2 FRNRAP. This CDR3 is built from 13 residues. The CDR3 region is CASGLGINTEAFF.

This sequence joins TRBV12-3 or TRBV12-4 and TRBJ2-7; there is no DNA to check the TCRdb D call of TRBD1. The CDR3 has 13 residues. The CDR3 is CASSLTDRDEQYF.

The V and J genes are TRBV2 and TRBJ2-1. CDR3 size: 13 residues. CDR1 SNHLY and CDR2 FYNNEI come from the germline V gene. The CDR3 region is CASSELGYNEQFF.

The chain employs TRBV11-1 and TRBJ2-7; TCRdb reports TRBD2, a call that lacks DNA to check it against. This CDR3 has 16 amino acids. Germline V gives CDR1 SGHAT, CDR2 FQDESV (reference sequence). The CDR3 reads CASSREASGIIYEQYF.

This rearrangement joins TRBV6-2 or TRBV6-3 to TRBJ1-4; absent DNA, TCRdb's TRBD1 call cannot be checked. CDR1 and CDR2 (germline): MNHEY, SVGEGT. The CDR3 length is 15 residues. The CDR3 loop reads CASSYQGVTNEKLFF.

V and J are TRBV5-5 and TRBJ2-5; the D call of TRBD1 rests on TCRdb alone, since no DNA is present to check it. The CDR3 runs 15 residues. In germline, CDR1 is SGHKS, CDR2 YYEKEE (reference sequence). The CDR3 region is CASSFLRTGGETQYF.

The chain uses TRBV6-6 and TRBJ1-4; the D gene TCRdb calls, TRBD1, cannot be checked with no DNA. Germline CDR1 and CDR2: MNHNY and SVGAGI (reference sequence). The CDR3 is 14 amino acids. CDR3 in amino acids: CASTPYGGNEKLFF.

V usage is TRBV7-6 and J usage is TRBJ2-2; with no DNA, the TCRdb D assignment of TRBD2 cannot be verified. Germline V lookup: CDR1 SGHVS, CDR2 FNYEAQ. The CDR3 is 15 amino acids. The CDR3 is CASSPAGLPTGELFF.

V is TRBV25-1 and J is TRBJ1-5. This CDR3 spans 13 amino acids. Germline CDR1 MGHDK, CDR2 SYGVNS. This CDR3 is CASGPSGNQPQHF.

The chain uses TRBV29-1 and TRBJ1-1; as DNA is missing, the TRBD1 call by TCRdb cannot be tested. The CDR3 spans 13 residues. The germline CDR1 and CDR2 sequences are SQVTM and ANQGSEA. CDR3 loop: CSVESRQGVGAFF. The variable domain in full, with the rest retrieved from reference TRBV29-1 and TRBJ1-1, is SAVISQKPSRDICQRGTSLTIQCQVDSQVTMMFWYRQQPGQSLTLIATANQGSEATYESGFVIDKFPISRPNLTFSTLTVSNMSPEDSSIYLCSVESRQGVGAFFGQGTRLTVV.

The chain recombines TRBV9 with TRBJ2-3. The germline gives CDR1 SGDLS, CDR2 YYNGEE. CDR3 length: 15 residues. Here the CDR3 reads CASSVTFGGTDTQYF.

The CDR3 protein is CASSLKITGPPSGNTIYF. The gene calls are TRBV11-2 and TRBJ1-3. This CDR3 comprises 18 residues. The germline CDR1 and CDR2 sequences are SGHAT and FQNNGV.

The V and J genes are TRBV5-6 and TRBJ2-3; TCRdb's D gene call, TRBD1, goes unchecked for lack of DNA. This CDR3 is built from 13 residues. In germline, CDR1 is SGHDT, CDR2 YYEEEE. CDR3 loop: CASSPEAWDTQYF. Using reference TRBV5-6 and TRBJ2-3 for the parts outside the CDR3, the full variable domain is DAGVTQSPTHLIKTRGQQVTLRCSPKSGHDTVSWYQQALGQGPQFIFQYYEEEERQRGNFPDRFSGHQFPNYSSELNVNALLLGDSALYLCASSPEAWDTQYFGPGTRLTVL.

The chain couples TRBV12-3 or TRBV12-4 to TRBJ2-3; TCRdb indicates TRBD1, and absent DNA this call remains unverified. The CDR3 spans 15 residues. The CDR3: CASRWGRLSTDTQYF.

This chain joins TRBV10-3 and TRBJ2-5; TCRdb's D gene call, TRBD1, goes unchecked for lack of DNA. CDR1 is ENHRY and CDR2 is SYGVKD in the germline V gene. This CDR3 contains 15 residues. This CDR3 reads CASADDQTGGETQYF.

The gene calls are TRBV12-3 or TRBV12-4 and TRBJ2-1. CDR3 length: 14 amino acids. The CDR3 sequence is CASSSGNAYNEQFF.

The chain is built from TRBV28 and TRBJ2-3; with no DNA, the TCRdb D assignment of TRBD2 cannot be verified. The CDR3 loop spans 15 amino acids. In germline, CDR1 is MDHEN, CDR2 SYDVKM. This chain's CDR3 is CASSLSGSITDTQYF.

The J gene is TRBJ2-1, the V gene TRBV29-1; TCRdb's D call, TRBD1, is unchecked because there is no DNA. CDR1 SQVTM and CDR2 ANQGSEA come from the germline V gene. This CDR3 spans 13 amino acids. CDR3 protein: CSVEPSKGGEQFF.

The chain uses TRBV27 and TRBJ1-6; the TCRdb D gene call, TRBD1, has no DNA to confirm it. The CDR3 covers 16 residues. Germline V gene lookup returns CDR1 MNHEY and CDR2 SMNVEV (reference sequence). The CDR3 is CASSMPRQGQNSPLHF.

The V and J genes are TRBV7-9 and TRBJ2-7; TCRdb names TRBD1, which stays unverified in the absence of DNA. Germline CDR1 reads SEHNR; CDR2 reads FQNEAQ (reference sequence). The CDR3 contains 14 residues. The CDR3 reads CASSLGAGLGEQYF.

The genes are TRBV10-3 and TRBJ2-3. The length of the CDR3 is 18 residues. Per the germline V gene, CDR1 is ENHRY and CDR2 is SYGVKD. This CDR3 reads CAISESKHGPAVTDTQYF.

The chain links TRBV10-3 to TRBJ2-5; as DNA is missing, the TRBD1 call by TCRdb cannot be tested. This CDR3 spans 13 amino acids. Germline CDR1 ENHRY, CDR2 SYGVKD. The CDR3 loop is CAISGTGEETQYF.

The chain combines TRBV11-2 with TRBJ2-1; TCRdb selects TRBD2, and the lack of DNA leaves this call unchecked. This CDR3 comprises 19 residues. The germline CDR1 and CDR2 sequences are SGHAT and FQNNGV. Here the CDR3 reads CASSTHGLAGAGVENEQFF.